The 6 T cell receptor beta chains reported below all come from one sample, sequenced in a study of shared clonotypes between healthy human individuals. Assay: immunoSEQ multiplex PCR; the TCRdb copy retains only in-frame clones and omits some. The table includes roughly 500,000 clones, 79% detected once. The sequenced sample was PBMCs. Every receptor here comes from a woman between 35 and 50 years old in good health. Some clones in this sample may be carry-over from other donors' samples.

Comments on this clone: The junction departs from germline at one end; a sequencing error may be responsible. V usage is TRBV5-1 and J usage is TRBJ2-7, with 8 nucleotides matching TRBD1. Germline V gene data show CDR1 as SGHRS and CDR2 as YFSETQ. The CDR3 consists of 15 residues. The CDR3 DNA follows: TGCGCCAGCAGTTTGGACAGGGTAGCCCCCTACGAGCAGTACTTC. Translating it yields CASSLDRVAPYEQYF.

This chain connects TRBV14 to TRBJ2-3, with D possibly being TRBD2 (6 bases). This CDR3 comprises 12 residues. The ends were cut back, 4 bases at V and 7 bases at J, with 9 bases in the middle. CDR1 SGHDN and CDR2 FVKESK come from the germline V gene. The CDR3 protein is CASSPGTYTQYF. The DNA of the CDR3 is TGTGCCAGCAGCCCCGGGACTTATACGCAGTATTTT. Full variable domain (rest looked up from reference TRBV14 and TRBJ2-3): EAGVTQFPSHSVIEKGQTVTLRCDPISGHDNLYWYRRVMGKEIKFLLHFVKESKQDESGMPNNRFLAERTGGTYSTLKVQPAELEDSGVYFCASSPGTYTQYFGPGTRLTVL.

The rearrangement links TRBV4-1 to TRBJ2-1, with TRBD1 identical over 9 bases. Germline lookup yields CDR1 MGHRA and CDR2 YSYEKL. The CDR3 sequence is 14 residues long. J gave up 10 bases and V 5 bases, and 9 bases lay outside the gene matches. The CDR3 coding sequence is TGCGCCAGCAGCACTCCGGGACAGGGATGGGAGCAGTTCTTC. Encoded protein: CASSTPGQGWEQFF.

The V call is TRBV7-2, the J call TRBJ1-2; D unclear. Germline V gene sequence: CDR1 SGHTA, CDR2 FQGNSA. This CDR3 has 14 residues. Trimming removed 4 bases from V and 0 bases from J, with 9 bases in between. The CDR3 region has the DNA TGTGCCAGCAGCTCAACAGCAACTAACTATGGCTACACCTTC. Amino acids: CASSSTATNYGYTF.

The J gene is TRBJ2-7, the V gene TRBV4-2; 13 bases match TRBD2. CDR3 length: 18 amino acids. The V segment lost 0 bases and the J segment 2 bases; nucleotides outside the gene matches: 7. Germline assignment: CDR1 LGHNA and CDR2 YNFKEQ. The CDR3 bases are TGTGCCAGCAGCCAAGATCGACTAGCGGGAGGCCTGACCTACGAGCAGTACTTC. This codes for CASSQDRLAGGLTYEQYF.

V and J are TRBV5-1 and TRBJ2-5; TRBD2 agrees at 11 bases. Near its end, the DNA agrees better with TRBJ2-7, so the J call may be wrong. This CDR3 spans 15 amino acids. Germline CDR1 SGHRS, CDR2 YFSETQ. The CDR3 is CASSLVAGGSYEQYF. The DNA for the CDR3 is TGCGCCAGCAGCTTGGTAGCGGGAGGGTCCTACGAGCAGTACTTC.